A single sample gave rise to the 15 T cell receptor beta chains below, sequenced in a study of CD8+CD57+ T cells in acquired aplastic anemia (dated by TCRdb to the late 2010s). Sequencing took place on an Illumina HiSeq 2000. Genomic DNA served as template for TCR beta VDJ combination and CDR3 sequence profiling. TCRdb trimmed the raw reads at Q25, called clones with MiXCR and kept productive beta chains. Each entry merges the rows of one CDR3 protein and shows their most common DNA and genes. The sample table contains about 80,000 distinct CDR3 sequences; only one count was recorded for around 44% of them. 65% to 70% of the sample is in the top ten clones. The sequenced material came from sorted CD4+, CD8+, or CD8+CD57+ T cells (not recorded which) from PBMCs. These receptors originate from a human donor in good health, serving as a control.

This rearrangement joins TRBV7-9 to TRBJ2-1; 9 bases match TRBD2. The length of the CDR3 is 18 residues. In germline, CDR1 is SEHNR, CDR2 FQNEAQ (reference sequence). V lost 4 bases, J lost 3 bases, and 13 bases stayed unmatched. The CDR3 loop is CASSSFETSSGDYNEQFF. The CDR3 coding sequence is TGTGCCAGCAGCTCCTTCGAAACTTCTAGCGGGGACTACAATGAGCAGTTCTTC.

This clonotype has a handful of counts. Written as DNA, the CDR3 is TGTGCCAGCAGACGATCGGACGGTGCAACTAATGAAAAACTGTTTTTT. Translated: CASRRSDGATNEKLFF. The chain has TRBV7-9 and TRBJ1-4; D call uncertain. The V end lost 6 bases, the J end lost 0 bases, and 14 bases lay between the germline ends. The CDR3 has 16 amino acids. The germline V gene has CDR1 SEHNR and CDR2 FQNEAQ (reference sequence).

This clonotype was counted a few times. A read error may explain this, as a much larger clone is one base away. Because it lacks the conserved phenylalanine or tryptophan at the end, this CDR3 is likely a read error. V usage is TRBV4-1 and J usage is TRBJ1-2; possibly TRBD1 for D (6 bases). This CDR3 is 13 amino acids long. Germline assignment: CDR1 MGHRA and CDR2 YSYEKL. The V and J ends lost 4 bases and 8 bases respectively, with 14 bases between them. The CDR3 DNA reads TGCGCCAGCAGCCCAATAGGGGGGAAGGGCTACACCTCC. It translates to CASSPIGGKGYTS.

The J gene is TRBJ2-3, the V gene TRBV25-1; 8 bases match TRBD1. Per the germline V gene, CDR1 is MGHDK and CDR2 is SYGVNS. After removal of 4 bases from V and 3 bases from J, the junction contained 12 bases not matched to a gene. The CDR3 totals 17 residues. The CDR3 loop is CASSARGSGGGTDTQYF. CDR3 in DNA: TGTGCCAGCAGTGCTAGAGGCTCAGGGGGCGGAACAGATACGCAGTATTTT.

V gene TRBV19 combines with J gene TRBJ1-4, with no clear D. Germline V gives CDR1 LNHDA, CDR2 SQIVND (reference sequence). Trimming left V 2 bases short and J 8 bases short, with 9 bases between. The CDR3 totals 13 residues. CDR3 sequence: CASSISMGEKLFF. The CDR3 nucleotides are TGTGCCAGTAGTATATCAATGGGCGAAAAACTGTTTTTT. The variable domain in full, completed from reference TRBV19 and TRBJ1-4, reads DGGITQSPKYLFRKEGQNVTLSCEQNLNHDAMYWYRQDPGQGLRLIYYSQIVNDFQKGDIAEGYSVSREKKESFPLTVTSAQKNPTAFYLCASSISMGEKLFFGSGTQLSVL.

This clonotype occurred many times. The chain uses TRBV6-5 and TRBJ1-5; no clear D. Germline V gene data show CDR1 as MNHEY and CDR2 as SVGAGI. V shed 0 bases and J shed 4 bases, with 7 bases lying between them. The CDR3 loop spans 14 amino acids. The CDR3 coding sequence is TGTGCCAGCAGTTACTCCCCAGGTAATCAGCCCCAGCATTTT. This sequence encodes CASSYSPGNQPQHF.

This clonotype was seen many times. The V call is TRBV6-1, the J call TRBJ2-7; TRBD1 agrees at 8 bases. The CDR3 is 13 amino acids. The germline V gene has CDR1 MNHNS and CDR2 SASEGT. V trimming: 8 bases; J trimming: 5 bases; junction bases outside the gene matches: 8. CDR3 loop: CASDGTGVDEQYF. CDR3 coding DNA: TGTGCCAGCGATGGGACAGGCGTCGACGAGCAGTACTTC.

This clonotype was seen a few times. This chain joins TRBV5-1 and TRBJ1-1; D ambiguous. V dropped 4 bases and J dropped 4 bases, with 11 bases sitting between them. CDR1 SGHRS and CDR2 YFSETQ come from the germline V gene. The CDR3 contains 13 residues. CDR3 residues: CASSPQGCTEAFF. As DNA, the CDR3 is TGCGCCAGCAGCCCCCAAGGGTGCACTGAAGCTTTCTTT.

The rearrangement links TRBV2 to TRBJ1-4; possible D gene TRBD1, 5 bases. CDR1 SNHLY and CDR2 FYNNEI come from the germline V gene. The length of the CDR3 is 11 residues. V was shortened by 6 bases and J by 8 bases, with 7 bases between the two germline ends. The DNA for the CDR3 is TGTGCCAGCAGGGGGCCCGAAAAACTGTTTTTT. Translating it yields CASRGPEKLFF.

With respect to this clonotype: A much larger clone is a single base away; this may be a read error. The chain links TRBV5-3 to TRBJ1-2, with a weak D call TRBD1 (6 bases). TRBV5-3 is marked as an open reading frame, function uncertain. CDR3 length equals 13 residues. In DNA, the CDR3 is TGTGCCAGCAGCTGGGGGACAAACTATGGCAACACCTTC. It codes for CASSWGTNYGNTF.

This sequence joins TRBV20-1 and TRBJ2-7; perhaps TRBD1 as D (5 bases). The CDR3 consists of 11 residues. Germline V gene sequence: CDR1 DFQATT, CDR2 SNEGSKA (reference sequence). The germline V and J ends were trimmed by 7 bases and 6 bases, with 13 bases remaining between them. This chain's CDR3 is CSVHRQTEQYF. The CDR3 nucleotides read TGCAGTGTTCACCGACAGACCGAGCAGTACTTC.

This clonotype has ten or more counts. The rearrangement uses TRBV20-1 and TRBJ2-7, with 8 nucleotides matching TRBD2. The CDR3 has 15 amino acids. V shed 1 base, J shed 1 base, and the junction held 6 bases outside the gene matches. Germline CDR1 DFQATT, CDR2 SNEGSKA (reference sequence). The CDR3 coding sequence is TGCAGTGCTAGAGTGGGACTAGAAATTTCCTACGAGCAGTACTTC. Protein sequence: CSARVGLEISYEQYF.

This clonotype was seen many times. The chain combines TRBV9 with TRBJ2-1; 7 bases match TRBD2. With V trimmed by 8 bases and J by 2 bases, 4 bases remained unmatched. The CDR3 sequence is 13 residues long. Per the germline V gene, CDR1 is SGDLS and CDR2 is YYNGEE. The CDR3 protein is CASGGGAYNEQFF. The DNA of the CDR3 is TGTGCCAGTGGGGGGGGAGCCTACAATGAGCAGTTCTTC. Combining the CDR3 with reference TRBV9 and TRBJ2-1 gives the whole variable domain DSGVTQTPKHLITATGQRVTLRCSPRSGDLSVYWYQQSLDQGLQFLIQYYNGEERAKGNILERFSAQQFPDLHSELNLSSLELGDSALYFCASGGGAYNEQFFGPGTRLTVL.

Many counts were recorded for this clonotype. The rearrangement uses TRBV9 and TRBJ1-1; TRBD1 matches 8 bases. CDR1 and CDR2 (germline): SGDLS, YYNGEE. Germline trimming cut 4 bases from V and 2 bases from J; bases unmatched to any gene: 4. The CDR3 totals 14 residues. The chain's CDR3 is CASSSGTGNTEAFF. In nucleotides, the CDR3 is TGTGCCAGCAGCTCGGGGACAGGTAACACTGAAGCTTTCTTT.

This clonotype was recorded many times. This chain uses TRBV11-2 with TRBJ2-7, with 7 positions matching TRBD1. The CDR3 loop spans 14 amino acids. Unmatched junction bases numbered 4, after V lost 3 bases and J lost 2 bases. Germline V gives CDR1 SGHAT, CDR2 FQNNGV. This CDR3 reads CASSLTGQPYEQYF. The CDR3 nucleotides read TGTGCCAGCAGCTTGACGGGACAGCCCTACGAGCAGTACTTC.